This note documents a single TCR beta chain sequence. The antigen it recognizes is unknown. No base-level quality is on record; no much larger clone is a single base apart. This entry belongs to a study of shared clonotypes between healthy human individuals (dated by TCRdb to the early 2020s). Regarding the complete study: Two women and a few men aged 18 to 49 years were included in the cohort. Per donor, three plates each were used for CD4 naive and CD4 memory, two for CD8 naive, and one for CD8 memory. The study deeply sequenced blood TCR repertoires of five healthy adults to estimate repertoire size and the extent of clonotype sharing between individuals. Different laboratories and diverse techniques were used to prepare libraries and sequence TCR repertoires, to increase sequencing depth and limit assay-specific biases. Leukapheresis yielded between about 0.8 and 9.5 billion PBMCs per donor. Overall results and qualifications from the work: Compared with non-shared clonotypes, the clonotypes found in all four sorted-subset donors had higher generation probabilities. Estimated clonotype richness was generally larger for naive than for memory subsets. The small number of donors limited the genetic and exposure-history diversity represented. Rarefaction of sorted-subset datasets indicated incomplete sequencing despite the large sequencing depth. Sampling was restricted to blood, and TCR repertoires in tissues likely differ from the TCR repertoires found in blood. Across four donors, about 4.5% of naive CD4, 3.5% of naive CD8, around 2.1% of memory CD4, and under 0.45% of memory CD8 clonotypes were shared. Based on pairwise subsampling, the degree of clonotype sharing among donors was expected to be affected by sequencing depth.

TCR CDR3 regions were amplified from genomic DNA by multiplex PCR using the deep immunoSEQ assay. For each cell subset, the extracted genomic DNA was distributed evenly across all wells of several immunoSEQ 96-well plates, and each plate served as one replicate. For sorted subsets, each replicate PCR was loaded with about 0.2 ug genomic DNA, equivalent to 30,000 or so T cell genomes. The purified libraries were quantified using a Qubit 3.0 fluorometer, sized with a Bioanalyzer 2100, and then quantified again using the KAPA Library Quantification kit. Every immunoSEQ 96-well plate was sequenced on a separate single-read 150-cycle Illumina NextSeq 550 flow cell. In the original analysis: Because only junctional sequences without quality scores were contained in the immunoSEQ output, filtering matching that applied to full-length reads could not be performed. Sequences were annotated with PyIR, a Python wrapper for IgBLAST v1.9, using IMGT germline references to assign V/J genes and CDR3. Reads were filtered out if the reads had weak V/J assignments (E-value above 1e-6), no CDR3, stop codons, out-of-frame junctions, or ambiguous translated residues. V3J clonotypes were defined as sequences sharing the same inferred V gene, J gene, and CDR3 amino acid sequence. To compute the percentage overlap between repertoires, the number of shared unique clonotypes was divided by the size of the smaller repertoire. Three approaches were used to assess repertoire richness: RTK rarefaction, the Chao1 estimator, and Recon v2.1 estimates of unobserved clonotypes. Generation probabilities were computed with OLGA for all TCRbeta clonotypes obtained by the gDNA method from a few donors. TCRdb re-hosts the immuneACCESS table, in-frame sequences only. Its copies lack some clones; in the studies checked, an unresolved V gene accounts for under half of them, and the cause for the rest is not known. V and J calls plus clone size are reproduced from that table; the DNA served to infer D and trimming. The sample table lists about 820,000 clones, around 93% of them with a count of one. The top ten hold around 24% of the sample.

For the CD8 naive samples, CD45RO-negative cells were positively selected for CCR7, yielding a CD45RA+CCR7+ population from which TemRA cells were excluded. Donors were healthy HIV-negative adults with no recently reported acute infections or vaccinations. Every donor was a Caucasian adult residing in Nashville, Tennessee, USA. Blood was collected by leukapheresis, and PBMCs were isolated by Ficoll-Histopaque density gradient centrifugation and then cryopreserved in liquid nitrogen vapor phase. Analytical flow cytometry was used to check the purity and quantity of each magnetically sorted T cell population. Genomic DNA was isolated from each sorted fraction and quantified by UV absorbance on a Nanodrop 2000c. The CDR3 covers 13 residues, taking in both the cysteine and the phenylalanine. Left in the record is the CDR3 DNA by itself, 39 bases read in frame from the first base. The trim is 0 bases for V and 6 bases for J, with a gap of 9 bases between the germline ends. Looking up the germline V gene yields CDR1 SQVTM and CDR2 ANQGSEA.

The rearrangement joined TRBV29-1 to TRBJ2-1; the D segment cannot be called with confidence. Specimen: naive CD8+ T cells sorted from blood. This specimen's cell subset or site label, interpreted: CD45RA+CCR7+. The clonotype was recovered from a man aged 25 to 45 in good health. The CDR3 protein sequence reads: CSVEEGLGNEQFF. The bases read TGCAGCGTTGAAGAGGGTCTCGGCAATGAGCAGTTCTTC.